The 26 T cell receptor beta chains in this list originate from one sample, sequenced in a study of T cells in women clearing cervical HPV infection. Profiled with immunoSEQ multiplex PCR; TCRdb holds only in-frame clones, not every one. Its clone listing holds some 21,000 clones. The specimen sequenced was blood buffy coat. The receptors derive from a woman between 18 and 70 years old with a cervical HPV16 infection that either progressed to CIN3+ or cleared (not recorded which).

The CDR3 sequence is CASSGDTNRNYGYTF. The part of the CDR3 DNA that was read is TGTGCCAGCAGTGGGGACACAAATAGGAACTATGGC. This chain joins TRBV28 and TRBJ1-2; maybe TRBD1 (6 bases). The read ends 3 residues early relative to the CDR3; the germline J gene fills the gap. With 5 bases removed from V and 2 bases from J, the gap between germline ends came to 15 bases. CDR3 length equals 15 residues. Germline assignment: CDR1 MDHEN and CDR2 SYDVKM.

The CDR3 bases that were read are TGTGCCAGCAGCTCAGCGGGAGGGCCGTTAAATACG. Protein: CASSSAGGPLNT. The full-length CDR3 reads as CASSSAGGPLNTQYF. This chain links TRBV12-3 or TRBV12-4 with TRBJ2-3; 10 bases fit TRBD2. The sequenced fragment ends 3 residues before the CDR3 boundary, so the rest is inferred from the germline J gene. This CDR3 is built from 15 residues. V gave up 6 bases and J gave up 7 bases; unmatched junction bases: 10.

Concerning this clone: The CDR3 goes on 3 residues after the read ends, and that part is filled in from the germline J gene. The same CDR3 arises from other DNA sequences in this sample as well. The gene calls are TRBV18 and TRBJ2-7; 9 bases are shared with TRBD2. Germline V lookup: CDR1 KGHSH, CDR2 LQKENI. V trimming: 3 bases; J trimming: 5 bases; junction bases outside the gene matches: 5. The CDR3 contains 14 residues. This CDR3 reads CASSPGLAGDEQYF. The covered CDR3 bases are TGTGCCAGCTCACCGGGACTAGCTGGTGACGAG.

As to this clone: The read comes to an end 3 residues before the CDR3 does, leaving the germline J gene to fill in the end. V is TRBV5-4 and J is TRBJ2-1, with 11 bases fitting TRBD2. V gave up 4 bases and J gave up 7 bases; unmatched junction bases: 4. Germline V lookup: CDR1 SGHNT, CDR2 YYREEE (reference sequence). This CDR3 is built from 14 residues. This CDR3 reads CASSASGRQNEQFF. Incomplete CDR3 DNA: TGTGCCAGCAGCGCTAGCGGGAGGCAGAATGAG.

Details on this clone: Read coverage stops 3 residues before the CDR3 terminus; the germline J gene supplies the remainder. The genes are TRBV19 and TRBJ1-1; 8 bases are shared with TRBD1. Unmatched junction bases numbered 7, after V lost 7 bases and J lost 3 bases. CDR1 and CDR2 from the germline V gene are LNHDA and SQIVND (reference sequence). There are 14 residues in the CDR3. The CDR3 spells CASNDRGLHTEAFF. The CDR3 DNA, read in part, is TGTGCCAGTAATGACAGGGGACTTCACACTGAA.

A remark on this clone: The read ends 3 residues before the CDR3 terminus; that terminus is restored from the germline J gene. This rearrangement joins TRBV28 to TRBJ2-7; tentative D call: TRBD2 (6 bases). Per germline, CDR1 MDHEN and CDR2 SYDVKM. CDR3 length: 16 amino acids. Trimming took off 4 bases at V and 0 bases at J, with 16 bases between the two ends. The CDR3 bases that were read are TGTGCCAGCAGTTCGCCCGGGACTGAAAGCTCCTACGAG. Protein: CASSSPGTESSYE. In full, the CDR3 reads CASSSPGTESSYEQYF.

Comments on this clone: The sequence runs out 3 residues before the end of the CDR3; the remainder is reconstructed from the germline J gene. The V gene is TRBV20-1, the J gene TRBJ2-7; 13 bases align to TRBD2. The V and J ends lost 6 bases and 6 bases, in that order; junction bases with no gene match: 5. This CDR3 has 13 residues. Germline-derived CDR1 and CDR2 are DFQATT and SNEGSKA (reference sequence). CDR3 loop: CSALGLAGVEQYF. The CDR3 DNA, read in part, is TGCAGTGCCCTTGGACTAGCGGGAGTCGAG.

As concerns this clone: Read sequence stops 3 residues before the CDR3 end, and the germline J gene provides the missing end. The chain has TRBV6-2 or TRBV6-3 and TRBJ1-2, with D perhaps matching TRBD1 (5 bases). Trimming shortened V by 7 bases and J by 2 bases, and 11 bases separated the two germline ends. Germline lookup yields CDR1 MNHEY and CDR2 SVGEGT. CDR3 length: 13 amino acids. The CDR3 loop reads CASNLQDNYGYTF. The sequenced CDR3 bases are TGTGCCAGCAACCTACAGGACAACTATGGC.

Note on this clone: The read halts 3 residues ahead of the CDR3 end, with the missing end drawn from the germline J gene. The chain employs TRBV11-2 and TRBJ2-5; TRBD1 agrees at 8 bases. Germline lookup yields CDR1 SGHAT and CDR2 FQNNGV. There are 15 residues in the CDR3. V lost 4 bases and J lost 5; bases outside the gene matches: 9. The DNA read from the CDR3 is TGTGCCAGCAGCTCCCCAGGGGGCGTGGGGGAGACC. Translating it yields CASSSPGGVGET. The full CDR3 protein is CASSSPGGVGETQYF.

The CDR3 loop is CASSAGLAGGLGVGETQYF. CDR3 DNA, as far as it was read: TGTGCCAGCAGCGCGGGACTAGCGGGAGGGCTAGGGGTTGGAGAGACC. The genes are TRBV9 and TRBJ2-5, with TRBD2 matching 16 bases. The sequence runs out 3 residues before the end of the CDR3; the remainder is reconstructed from the germline J gene. Germline loops: CDR1 SGDLS, CDR2 YYNGEE. The V and J ends lost 3 bases and 4 bases, in that order; junction bases with no gene match: 12. CDR3 length: 19 residues.

About this clone itself: The read ends 3 residues early relative to the CDR3; the germline J gene fills the gap. The V gene is TRBV19, the J gene TRBJ2-5; TRBD1 agrees at 10 bases. The CDR3 spans 16 residues. Trimming at V came to 3 bases and at J to 5 bases, leaving 9 bases not matched to a gene. Germline-derived CDR1 and CDR2 are LNHDA and SQIVND (reference sequence). Partial CDR3 DNA: TGTGCCAGTAGTATCGGACAGGGGGGGCGTCTGGAGACC. It encodes CASSIGQGGRLET. Given in full, the CDR3 is CASSIGQGGRLETQYF. Supplemented by reference TRBV19 and TRBJ2-5, the full variable domain reads DGGITQSPKYLFRKEGQNVTLSCEQNLNHDAMYWYRQDPGQGLRLIYYSQIVNDFQKGDIAEGYSVSREKKESFPLTVTSAQKNPTAFYLCASSIGQGGRLETQYFGPGTRLLVL.

A word on this clone: The read halts 3 residues ahead of the CDR3 end, with the missing end drawn from the germline J gene. This sequence joins TRBV23-1 and TRBJ2-7; TRBD1 aligns across 8 bases. TRBV23-1 is annotated as an ORF whose role is uncertain. V lost 0 bases and J lost 5; bases outside the gene matches: 3. CDR3 length: 14 residues. The sequenced part of the CDR3 DNA is TGCGCCAGCAGTCAATCCGACAGGGGCAACGAG. Its protein product is CASSQSDRGNE. The entire CDR3 sequence reads CASSQSDRGNEQYF.

With regard to this clone: The missing CDR3 end, 3 residues past where the read stops, is filled in from the germline J gene. The chain couples TRBV5-1 to TRBJ2-7; D possibly corresponds to TRBD1 (5 bases). CDR1 and CDR2 (germline): SGHRS, YFSETQ. V was clipped by 7 bases and J by 6 bases, with 11 bases between them. CDR3 size: 11 residues. Partial CDR3 DNA: TGCGCCAGCCGGGCAGGGCGCGAG. The encoded protein is CASRAGRE. The complete CDR3 sequence is CASRAGREQYF.

On this clone itself: The read is 3 residues too short to cover the CDR3 end, so that end is filled in from the germline J gene. The chain carries TRBV20-1 and TRBJ2-1; 11 nucleotides agree with TRBD2. CDR1 is DFQATT and CDR2 is SNEGSKA in the germline V gene (reference sequence). Trimming at V came to 0 bases and at J to 8 bases, leaving 6 bases not matched to a gene. The CDR3 is 15 residues long. CDR3 DNA, as far as it was read: TGCAGTGCTAGAGATCGACTAGCGGGAACCGATGAG. Translation: CSARDRLAGTDE. The CDR3, in full, reads CSARDRLAGTDEQFF.

On this clone: The CDR3 goes on 3 residues after the read ends, and that part is filled in from the germline J gene. Within the sample, other DNA sequences also encode this same CDR3. V and J are TRBV18 and TRBJ2-1; 9 bases are a match to TRBD2. Losses at the gene ends were 0 bases for V and 0 bases for J; bases not matched to a gene: 0. Germline assignment: CDR1 KGHSH and CDR2 LQKENI. The CDR3 runs to 16 residues. The part of the CDR3 DNA that was read is TGTGCCAGCTCACCACCTAGCGGGAGCTCCTACAATGAG. It encodes CASSPPSGSSYNE. The full CDR3 protein reads CASSPPSGSSYNEQFF.

About this clone itself: The CDR3 end lies 3 residues beyond the end of the read and is filled in from the germline J gene. This chain joins TRBV29-1 and TRBJ2-1, with TRBD1 identical over 7 bases. The germline V gene has CDR1 SQVTM and CDR2 ANQGSEA. V was clipped by 1 base and J by 9 bases; unmatched bases: 15. CDR3 size: 16 residues. CDR3 in amino acids: CSVEVSRRVAGGEQFF. The CDR3 bases that were read are TGCAGCGTTGAAGTCTCGAGGCGGGTGGCAGGGGGTGAG.

Points on this clone: With the read ending 3 residues before the CDR3 end, the germline J gene is used to fill in that end. J is TRBJ1-6 and V is TRBV20-1; TRBD1 is a possible D gene (6 bases). V was trimmed by 4 bases and J by 9 bases, leaving 19 bases between them. The CDR3 length is 15 residues. CDR1 DFQATT and CDR2 SNEGSKA come from the germline V gene (reference sequence). The sequenced part of the CDR3 DNA is TGCAGTGCTACGAACCCGGACGGAGGGGGTTCACCC. Its translation is CSATNPDGGGSP. The complete CDR3 sequence is CSATNPDGGGSPLHF.

The CDR3 here is CASSEALVGTPLETQYF. Incomplete CDR3 DNA: TGTGCCAGCAGTGAAGCGTTAGTCGGGACACCTCTTGAGACC. The chain employs TRBV6-1 and TRBJ2-5; a possible D gene is TRBD1 (6 bases). The sequence runs out 3 residues before the end of the CDR3; the remainder is reconstructed from the germline J gene. Looked up from germline, CDR1 is MNHNS and CDR2 is SASEGT. The CDR3 is 17 residues long. V was shortened by 0 bases and J by 5 bases, with 19 bases between the two germline ends.

Of note for this clone: The read ends 3 residues shy of where the CDR3 ends; the end is completed using the germline J gene. The J gene is TRBJ2-3, the V gene TRBV28, with TRBD2 as a possible D gene (6 bases). The CDR3 sequence is 16 residues long. V was trimmed by 6 bases and J by 0 bases, leaving 16 bases between them. Germline CDR1 and CDR2: MDHEN and SYDVKM. The CDR3 sequence: CASSPYSGASTDTQYF. The DNA read from the CDR3 is TGTGCCAGCAGCCCTTATAGCGGAGCTAGCACAGATACG.

In the case of this clone: The CDR3 extends 3 residues past the end of the read, so its final part is completed from the germline J gene. The chain has TRBV7-6 and TRBJ1-1, with TRBD1 as a possible D gene (6 bases). The CDR3 contains 15 residues. With 5 bases removed from V and 0 bases from J, the gap between germline ends came to 13 bases. The V gene's germline CDR1 is SGHVS and CDR2 FNYEAQ. CDR3 region: CASSRETGVNTEAFF. CDR3 DNA, as far as it was read: TGTGCCAGCAGCAGAGAGACAGGCGTGAACACTGAA.

As concerns this clone: The read terminates 3 residues ahead of where the CDR3 ends, so the germline J gene completes it. This chain joins TRBV20-1 and TRBJ1-3; D call uncertain. The CDR3 is 18 amino acids. V lost 0 bases, J lost 0 bases, and 18 bases lay in between. CDR1 is DFQATT and CDR2 is SNEGSKA in the germline V gene (reference sequence). The sequenced CDR3 bases are TGCAGTGCTAGAGATCAGCGGTTGGGCAGGCTCTCTGGAAACACC. It yields the protein CSARDQRLGRLSGNT. From start to end, the CDR3 is CSARDQRLGRLSGNTIYF.

The sequenced CDR3 bases are TGTGCCAGCAGTGTTAGCGGCCCTCAAGAGACC. Translation gives CASSVSGPQET. The complete CDR3 protein is CASSVSGPQETQYF. The chain links TRBV28 to TRBJ2-5; D is possibly TRBD2 (6 bases). Read coverage stops 3 residues before the CDR3 terminus; the germline J gene supplies the remainder. The germline V gene encodes CDR1 MDHEN and CDR2 SYDVKM. There are 14 residues in the CDR3. Trimming shortened V by 5 bases and J by 2 bases, and 12 bases separated the two germline ends.

Remarks on this clone: At one boundary the junction diverges from the germline segment, which might be a read error. The CDR3 end falls 3 residues outside the read, so it is completed with the germline J gene. This rearrangement joins TRBV20-1 to TRBJ2-7; 10 bases agree with TRBD2. CDR3 size: 16 residues. Germline-derived CDR1 and CDR2 are DFQATT and SNEGSKA (reference sequence). CDR3 loop: CSTRDWEREGTYEQYF. The part of the CDR3 DNA that was read is TGCAGTACTAGAGATTGGGAGCGGGAGGGGACCTACGAG.

Details on this clone: The read halts 3 residues ahead of the CDR3 end, with the missing end drawn from the germline J gene. The chain employs TRBV18 and TRBJ1-6; 7 nucleotides agree with TRBD1. The CDR3 length is 14 residues. Germline V lookup: CDR1 KGHSH, CDR2 LQKENI. The V segment lost 8 bases and the J segment 10 bases; nucleotides outside the gene matches: 11. The CDR3 loop is CASQSDRESSPLHF. CDR3 DNA (partial): TGTGCCAGCCAATCTGACAGGGAGAGCTCACCC.

Comments on this clone: The read terminates 3 residues before the CDR3 end, so the remaining end is supplied by the germline J gene. J is TRBJ1-1 and V is TRBV6-2 or TRBV6-3, with D maybe TRBD1 (6 bases). CDR1 MNHEY and CDR2 SVGEGT come from the germline V gene. Deletions cut 6 bases from V and 3 bases from J, with 20 bases between. This CDR3 spans 16 amino acids. The CDR3 sequence is CASSPPLGGWHTEAFF. The DNA read from the CDR3 is TGTGCCAGCAGCCCCCCTTTAGGGGGATGGCACACTGAA.

As for this clone: The read finishes 3 residues shy of the CDR3 end, and the germline J gene is used to complete it. The chain uses TRBV7-2 and TRBJ2-1; D may be TRBD1 (5 bases). The germline V and J ends were trimmed by 5 bases and 7 bases, with 18 bases remaining between them. Germline loops: CDR1 SGHTA, CDR2 FQGNSA. The CDR3 extends over 15 amino acids. The CDR3 is CASSTDSTPGNEQFF. The DNA read from the CDR3 is TGTGCCAGCAGCACCGACAGTACCCCCGGGAATGAG.